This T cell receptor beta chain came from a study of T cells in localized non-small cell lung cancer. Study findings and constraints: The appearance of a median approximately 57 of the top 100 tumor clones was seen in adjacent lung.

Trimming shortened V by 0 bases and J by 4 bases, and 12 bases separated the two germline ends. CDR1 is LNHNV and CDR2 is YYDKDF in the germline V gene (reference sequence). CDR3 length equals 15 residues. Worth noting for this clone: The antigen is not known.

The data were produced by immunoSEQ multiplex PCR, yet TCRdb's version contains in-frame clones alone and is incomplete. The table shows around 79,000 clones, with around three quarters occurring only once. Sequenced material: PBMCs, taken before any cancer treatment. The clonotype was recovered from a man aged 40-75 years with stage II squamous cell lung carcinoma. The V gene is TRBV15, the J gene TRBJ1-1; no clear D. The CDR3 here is CATSRDIGQVTEAFF. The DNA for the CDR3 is TGTGCCACCAGCAGAGATATTGGGCAAGTCACTGAAGCTTTCTTT.